A single sample gave rise to the 18 T cell receptor beta chains below, sequenced in a study of T cells in Graves' hyperthyroidism and ophthalmopathy. What was amplified from RNA transcripts were TCR beta CDR3 regions. Carried out on the TCR CDR3, a first-round RT-PCR used the HTBI primer set. One entry per CDR3 protein, called by TCRdb with MiXCR from the multiplex PCR reads. The sample carries about 640,000 distinct CDR3 sequences, less than 45% recorded once. Source material: peripheral blood or thyroid tissue (not recorded which). The source of these receptors is an adult man with Graves' disease, either hyperthyroidism or ophthalmopathy (not recorded which).

In this sample, this clonotype turned up a few times. This rearrangement joins TRBV11-2 to TRBJ1-2, with D tentatively TRBD1 (5 bases). This CDR3 is 14 amino acids long. CDR1 is SGHAT, CDR2 FQNNGV, per germline. V dropped 5 bases and J dropped 5 bases, with 15 bases sitting between them. Here the CDR3 DNA reads TGTGCCAGCAGCCAAAATAACCAGGGATATGGCTACACCTTC. Protein: CASSQNNQGYGYTF.

To note about this clonotype: Given a much more abundant clone one base away, this may be a read error. This chain joins TRBV20-1 and TRBJ1-6, with 9 bases aligning to TRBD1. The CDR3 runs 14 residues. Looked up from germline, CDR1 is DFQATT and CDR2 is SNEGSKA (reference sequence). The CDR3 bases are TGCAGTGCTACACAGGGGGCCCACGATTCACGCCTCCACTTT. Translated: CSATQGAHDSRLHF.

J is TRBJ1-3 and V is TRBV15, with 8 bases lining up with TRBD1. J was trimmed by 4 bases and V by 0 bases; bases with no gene match: 5. CDR1 is LNHNV, CDR2 YYDKDF, per germline (reference sequence). The CDR3 totals 16 residues. This CDR3 is CATSRDLQGAGNTIYF. CDR3 DNA sequence: TGTGCCACCAGCAGAGATCTCCAGGGGGCGGGAAACACCATATATTTT.

Ten or more counts support this clonotype. V usage is TRBV20-1 and J usage is TRBJ2-7, with D unclear. V was shortened by 3 bases and J by 4 bases, with 7 bases between the two germline ends. The CDR3 covers 11 residues. The germline gives CDR1 DFQATT, CDR2 SNEGSKA (reference sequence). CDR3 sequence reads: CSARDAYEQYF. DNA for the CDR3: TGCAGTGCTAGGGACGCATACGAGCAGTACTTC.

J is TRBJ2-7 and V is TRBV15, with 10 bases aligning to TRBD1. Trimming cost V 2 bases and J 3 bases; bases outside gene matches: 10. Germline V CDR1 and CDR2: LNHNV, YYDKDF (reference sequence). This CDR3 has 17 amino acids. For the CDR3, the DNA is TGTGCCACCAGCAGATCCGGGACAGGGGCCGGGGACTACGAGCAGTACTTC. Translating it yields CATSRSGTGAGDYEQYF.

The V gene is TRBV20-1, the J gene TRBJ1-4, with no clear D. CDR1 and CDR2 (germline): DFQATT, SNEGSKA (reference sequence). Trimming took 6 bases from V and 10 from J, leaving 15 bases between them. This CDR3 comprises 12 residues. CDR3 in amino acids: CSAGRVSGKLFF. CDR3 in DNA: TGCAGTGCGGGCCGGGTCTCTGGAAAACTGTTTTTT.

The chain is built from TRBV5-1 and TRBJ1-2; the D gene is possibly TRBD1 (6 bases). V was clipped by 0 bases and J by 2 bases, with 11 bases between them. This CDR3 is built from 15 residues. Germline assignment: CDR1 SGHRS and CDR2 YFSETQ. CDR3 sequence: CASSLGSGQNYGYTF. The CDR3 nucleotides are TGCGCCAGCAGCTTGGGCTCCGGACAGAACTATGGCTACACCTTC.

This clonotype was recorded at least ten times. The CDR3, as DNA: TGCAGTGCAACTACTGGACAAGGCCTTAATTCACCCCTCCACTTT. Translation: CSATTGQGLNSPLHF. The chain employs TRBV20-1 and TRBJ1-6; tentative D call: TRBD1 (5 bases). CDR3 size: 15 residues. Germline V gene lookup returns CDR1 DFQATT and CDR2 SNEGSKA (reference sequence). V was shortened by 6 bases and J by 6 bases, with 18 bases between the two germline ends.

The rearrangement uses TRBV5-4 and TRBJ2-7, with 12 bases lining up with TRBD2. The CDR3 has 15 amino acids. J gave up 7 bases and V 1 base, and 6 bases lay outside the gene matches. Germline CDR1 and CDR2: SGHNT and YYREEE (reference sequence). The CDR3 protein is CASSLLTSGSQEQYF. CDR3 bases: TGTGCCAGCAGCTTGTTGACTAGCGGGAGCCAGGAGCAGTACTTC.

The rearrangement links TRBV24-1 to TRBJ2-5; 11 bases agree with TRBD2. Germline lookup yields CDR1 KGHDR and CDR2 SFDVKD. With 1 base clipped from V and 1 base from J, the junction kept 1 base outside the gene matches. This CDR3 comprises 16 residues. The CDR3 DNA sequence: TGTGCCACCAGTGATTTTAGCGGGAGGGCCCAAGAGACCCAGTACTTC. Translated, it gives CATSDFSGRAQETQYF.

This chain joins TRBV15 and TRBJ2-7; maybe TRBD2 (6 bases). The CDR3 spans 12 residues. Trimming left V 0 bases short and J 7 bases short, with 7 bases between. Germline CDR1 is LNHNV and CDR2 is YYDKDF (reference sequence). DNA of the CDR3: TGTGCCACCAGCAGAGACGGAGGGGAGCAGTACTTC. Amino acids: CATSRDGGEQYF.

This clonotype was seen ten or more times. V and J are TRBV29-1 and TRBJ1-6; 10 nucleotides match TRBD1. V lost 4 bases to trimming and J lost 9 bases; unmatched junction nucleotides: 6. The CDR3 loop spans 14 amino acids. Germline V gene sequence: CDR1 SQVTM, CDR2 ANQGSEA. The CDR3 protein is CSVGQGAVGSPLHF. The CDR3 DNA reads as TGCAGCGTTGGACAGGGGGCAGTAGGTTCACCCCTCCACTTT.

This clonotype was seen a few times. The V and J genes are TRBV12-3 or TRBV12-4 and TRBJ2-5; D gene ambiguous. Between the trimmed V and J ends, which lost 3 bases and 1 base, there was a span of 6 bases. The CDR3 runs 13 residues. The CDR3 region is CASSFLIQETQYF. Here the CDR3 DNA reads TGTGCCAGCAGTTTTTTGATCCAAGAGACCCAGTACTTC.

This clonotype has a count of ten or more. V usage is TRBV29-1 and J usage is TRBJ2-6, with D possibly matching TRBD1 (5 bases). The CDR3 is 15 amino acids. Deletions cut 4 bases from V and 1 base from J, with 11 bases between. Germline lookup yields CDR1 SQVTM and CDR2 ANQGSEA. The CDR3 reads CSVVTGSSGANVLTF. The DNA of the CDR3 is TGCAGCGTTGTCACAGGATCGTCTGGGGCCAACGTCCTGACTTTC. The full variable domain, its missing parts supplied by reference TRBV29-1 and TRBJ2-6, is SAVISQKPSRDICQRGTSLTIQCQVDSQVTMMFWYRQQPGQSLTLIATANQGSEATYESGFVIDKFPISRPNLTFSTLTVSNMSPEDSSIYLCSVVTGSSGANVLTFGAGSRLTVL.

The chain recombines TRBV2 with TRBJ1-4; TRBD1 matches 9 bases. Unmatched junction bases numbered 8, after V lost 6 bases and J lost 3 bases. The CDR3 has 16 residues. CDR1 and CDR2 from the germline V gene are SNHLY and FYNNEI. CDR3 amino acids: CASRAGTGLSNEKLFF. The CDR3 nucleotides read TGTGCCAGCAGGGCCGGGACAGGGTTGTCTAATGAAAAACTGTTTTTT. Full variable domain (remainder filled in from reference TRBV2 and TRBJ1-4): EPEVTQTPSHQVTQMGQEVILRCVPISNHLYFYWYRQILGQKVEFLVSFYNNEISEKSEIFDDQFSVERPDGSNFTLKIRSTKLEDSAMYFCASRAGTGLSNEKLFFGSGTQLSVL.

This sequence joins TRBV10-2 and TRBJ1-6; 8 bases are shared with TRBD1. The CDR3 is made up of 16 amino acids. Losses at the gene ends were 3 bases for V and 7 bases for J; bases not matched to a gene: 8. The V gene's germline CDR1 is WSHSY and CDR2 SAAADI. The chain's CDR3 is CASSETQGARNSPLHF. CDR3 coding DNA: TGCGCCAGCAGTGAAACTCAGGGGGCGCGAAATTCACCCCTCCACTTT.

With regard to this clonotype: A much larger clone is a single base away; this may be a read error. This sequence joins TRBV10-3 and TRBJ1-3, with a tentative D call TRBD1 (6 bases). Trimming pared 5 bases from V and 2 bases from J, leaving 10 bases between. In germline, CDR1 is ENHRY, CDR2 SYGVKD. The CDR3 contains 14 residues. For the CDR3, the DNA is TGTGCCATCAGTAAGGGGGGGACTGGAAACACCATATATTTT. This codes for CAISKGGTGNTIYF.

The chain employs TRBV2 and TRBJ1-6, with 9 bases aligning to TRBD1. CDR1 is SNHLY, CDR2 FYNNEI, per germline. This CDR3 spans 16 amino acids. V was pared by 3 bases and J by 8 bases, with 8 bases of the junction left unmatched. CDR3 bases: TGTGCCAGCAGTGAGGGGACAGGGTGGACGGATTCACCCCTCCACTTT. It specifies CASSEGTGWTDSPLHF.